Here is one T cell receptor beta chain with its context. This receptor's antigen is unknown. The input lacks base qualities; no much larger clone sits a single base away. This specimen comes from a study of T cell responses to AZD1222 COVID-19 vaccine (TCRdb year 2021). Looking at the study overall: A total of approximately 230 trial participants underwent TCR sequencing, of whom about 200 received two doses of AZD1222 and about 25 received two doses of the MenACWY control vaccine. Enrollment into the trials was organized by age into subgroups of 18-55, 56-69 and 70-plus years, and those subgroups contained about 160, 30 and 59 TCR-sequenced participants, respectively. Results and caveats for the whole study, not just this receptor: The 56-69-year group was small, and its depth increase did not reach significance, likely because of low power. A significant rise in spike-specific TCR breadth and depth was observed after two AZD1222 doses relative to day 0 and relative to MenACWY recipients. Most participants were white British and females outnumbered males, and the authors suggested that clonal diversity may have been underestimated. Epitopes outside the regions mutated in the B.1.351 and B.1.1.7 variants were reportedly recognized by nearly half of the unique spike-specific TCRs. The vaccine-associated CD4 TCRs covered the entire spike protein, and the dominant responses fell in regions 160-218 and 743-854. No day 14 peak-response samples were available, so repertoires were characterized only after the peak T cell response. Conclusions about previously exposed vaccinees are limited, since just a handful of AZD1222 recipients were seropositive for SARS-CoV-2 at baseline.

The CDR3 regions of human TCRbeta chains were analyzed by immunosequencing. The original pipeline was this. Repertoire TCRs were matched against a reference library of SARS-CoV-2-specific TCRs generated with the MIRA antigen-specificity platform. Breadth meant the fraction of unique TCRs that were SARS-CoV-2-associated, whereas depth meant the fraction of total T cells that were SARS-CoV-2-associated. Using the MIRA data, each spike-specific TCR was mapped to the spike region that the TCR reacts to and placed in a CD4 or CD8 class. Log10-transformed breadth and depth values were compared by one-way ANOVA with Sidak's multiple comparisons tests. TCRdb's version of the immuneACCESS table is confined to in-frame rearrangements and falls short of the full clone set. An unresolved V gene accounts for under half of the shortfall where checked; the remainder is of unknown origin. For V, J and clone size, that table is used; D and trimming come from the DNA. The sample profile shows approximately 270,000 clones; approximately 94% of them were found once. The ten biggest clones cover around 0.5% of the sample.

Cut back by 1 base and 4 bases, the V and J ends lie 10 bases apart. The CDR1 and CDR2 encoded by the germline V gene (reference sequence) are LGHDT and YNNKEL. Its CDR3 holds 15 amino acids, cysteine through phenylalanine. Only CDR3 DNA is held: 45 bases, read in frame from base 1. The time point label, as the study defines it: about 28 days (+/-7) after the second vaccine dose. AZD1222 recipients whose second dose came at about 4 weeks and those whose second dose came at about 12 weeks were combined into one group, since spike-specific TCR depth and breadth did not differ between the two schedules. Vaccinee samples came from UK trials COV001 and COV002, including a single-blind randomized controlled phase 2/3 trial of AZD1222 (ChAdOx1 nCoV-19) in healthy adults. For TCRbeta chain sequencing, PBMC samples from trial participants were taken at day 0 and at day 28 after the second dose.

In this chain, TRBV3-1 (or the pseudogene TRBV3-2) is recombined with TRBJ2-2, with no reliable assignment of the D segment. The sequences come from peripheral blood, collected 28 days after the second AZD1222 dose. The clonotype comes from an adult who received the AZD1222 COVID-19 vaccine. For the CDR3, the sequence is CASSQGRVSTGELFF. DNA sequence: TGTGCCAGCAGCCAAGGAAGGGTTTCCACCGGGGAGCTGTTTTTT.